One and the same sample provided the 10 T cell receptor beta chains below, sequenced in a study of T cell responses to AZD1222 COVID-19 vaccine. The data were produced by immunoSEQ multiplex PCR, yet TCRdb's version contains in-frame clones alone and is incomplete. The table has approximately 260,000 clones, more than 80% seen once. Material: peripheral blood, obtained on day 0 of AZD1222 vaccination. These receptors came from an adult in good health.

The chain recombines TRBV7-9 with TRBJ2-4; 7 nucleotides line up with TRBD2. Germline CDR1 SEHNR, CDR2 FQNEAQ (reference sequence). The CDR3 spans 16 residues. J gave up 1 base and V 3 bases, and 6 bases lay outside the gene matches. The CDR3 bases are TGTGCCAGCAGCTTGGGCGGGAGACTCGCCAAAAACATTCAGTACTTC. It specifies CASSLGGRLAKNIQYF.

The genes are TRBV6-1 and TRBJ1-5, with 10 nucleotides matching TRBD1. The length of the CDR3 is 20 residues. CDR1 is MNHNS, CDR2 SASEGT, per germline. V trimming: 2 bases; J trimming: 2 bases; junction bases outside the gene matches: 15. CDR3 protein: CASSESRFGTGVFGNQPQHF. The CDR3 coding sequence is TGTGCCAGCAGTGAATCTAGATTTGGGACAGGGGTCTTTGGCAATCAGCCCCAGCATTTT.

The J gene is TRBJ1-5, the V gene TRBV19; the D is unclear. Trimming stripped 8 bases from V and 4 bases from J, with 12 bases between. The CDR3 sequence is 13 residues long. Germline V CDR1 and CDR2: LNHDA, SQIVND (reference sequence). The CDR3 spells CASGKDGNQPQHF. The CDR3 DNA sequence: TGTGCCAGTGGGAAGGACGGGAATCAGCCCCAGCATTTT.

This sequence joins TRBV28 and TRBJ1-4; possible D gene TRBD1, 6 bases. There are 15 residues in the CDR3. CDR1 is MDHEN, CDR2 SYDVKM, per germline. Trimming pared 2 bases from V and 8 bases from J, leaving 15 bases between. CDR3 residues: CASSLTAGVREKLFF. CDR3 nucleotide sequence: TGTGCCAGCAGTTTAACGGCAGGGGTAAGGGAAAAACTGTTTTTT.

DNA of the CDR3: TGCGCCAGCAGCCTCCGACAACCTAACTATGGCTACACCTTC. This encodes CASSLRQPNYGYTF. The rearrangement links TRBV5-1 to TRBJ1-2, with D unresolved. V shed 4 bases and J shed 0 bases, with 10 bases lying between them. The CDR3 runs to 14 residues. Germline CDR1 is SGHRS and CDR2 is YFSETQ.

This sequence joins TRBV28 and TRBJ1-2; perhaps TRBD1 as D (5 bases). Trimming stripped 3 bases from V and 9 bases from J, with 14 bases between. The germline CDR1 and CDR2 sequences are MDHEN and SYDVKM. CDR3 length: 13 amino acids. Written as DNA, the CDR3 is TGTGCCAGCAGTTTGATGGGACTCGGGAGCTACACCTTC. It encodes CASSLMGLGSYTF.

Here the CDR3 reads CASSPRGEELFF. Here the CDR3 DNA reads TGTGCCAGCAGCCCCCGGGGAGAGGAGCTGTTTTTT. The chain couples TRBV9 to TRBJ2-2, with a weak D call TRBD2 (5 bases). The CDR3 extends over 12 amino acids. Per germline, CDR1 SGDLS and CDR2 YYNGEE. Trimming removed 4 bases from V and 10 bases from J, with 11 bases in between.

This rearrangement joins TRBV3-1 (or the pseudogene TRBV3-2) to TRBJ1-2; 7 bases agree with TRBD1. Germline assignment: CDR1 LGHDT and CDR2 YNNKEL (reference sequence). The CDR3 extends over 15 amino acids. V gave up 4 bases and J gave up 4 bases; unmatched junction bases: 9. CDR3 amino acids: CASSPGQESSYGYTF. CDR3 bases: TGTGCCAGCAGCCCAGGACAGGAATCCTCCTATGGCTACACCTTC.

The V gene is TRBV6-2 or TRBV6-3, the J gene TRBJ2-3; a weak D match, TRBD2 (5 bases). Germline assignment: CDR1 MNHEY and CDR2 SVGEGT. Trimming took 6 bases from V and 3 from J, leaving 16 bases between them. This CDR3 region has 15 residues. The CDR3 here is CASSILGSRTDTQYF. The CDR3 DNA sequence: TGTGCCAGCAGCATCTTGGGGAGCCGGACAGATACGCAGTATTTT.

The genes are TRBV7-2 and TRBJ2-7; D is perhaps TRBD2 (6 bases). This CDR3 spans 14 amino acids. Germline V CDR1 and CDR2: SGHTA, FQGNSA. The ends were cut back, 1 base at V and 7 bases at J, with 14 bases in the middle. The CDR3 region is CASSLGWDSGEQYF. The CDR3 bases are TGTGCCAGCAGCTTAGGGTGGGACTCTGGGGAGCAGTACTTC.